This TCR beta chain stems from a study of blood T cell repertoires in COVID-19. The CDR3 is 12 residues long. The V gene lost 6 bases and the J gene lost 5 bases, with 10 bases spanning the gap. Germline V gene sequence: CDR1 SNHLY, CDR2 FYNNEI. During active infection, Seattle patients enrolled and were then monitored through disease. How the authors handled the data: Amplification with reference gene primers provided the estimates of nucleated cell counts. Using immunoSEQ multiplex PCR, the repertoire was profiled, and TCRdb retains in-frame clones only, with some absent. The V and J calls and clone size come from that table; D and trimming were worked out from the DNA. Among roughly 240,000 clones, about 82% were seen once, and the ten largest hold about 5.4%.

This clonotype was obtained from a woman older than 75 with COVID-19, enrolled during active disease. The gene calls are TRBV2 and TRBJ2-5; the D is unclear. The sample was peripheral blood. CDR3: CASSAVEETQYF. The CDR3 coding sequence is TGTGCCAGCAGCGCGGTAGAGGAGACCCAGTACTTC. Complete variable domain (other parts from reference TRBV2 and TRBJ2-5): EPEVTQTPSHQVTQMGQEVILRCVPISNHLYFYWYRQILGQKVEFLVSFYNNEISEKSEIFDDQFSVERPDGSNFTLKIRSTKLEDSAMYFCASSAVEETQYFGPGTRLLVL.